This TCR beta chain stems from a study of T cells in tuberculosis. Data came from immunoSEQ multiplex PCR; TCRdb stores just in-frame clones and leaves some out. The table lists roughly 34,000 clones, about 85% of them singletons, with over 5% in the top ten. Time point in this sample: new active TB diagnosis, blood taken before or within 7 days of starting treatment. Active tuberculosis patients were new diagnoses, HIV-seronegative, South African, and aged 18 years or older. This clone was counted a single time. The CDR3 runs 14 residues. Trimming cost V 0 bases and J 4 bases; bases outside gene matches: 2. CDR1 and CDR2 from the germline V gene are MNHEY and SVGAGI.

The source was PBMCs, collected at tuberculosis diagnosis. This chain links TRBV6-5 with TRBJ1-1, with 7 bases lining up with TRBD1. The receptor comes from an adult with tuberculosis. CDR3 in amino acids: CASSYSQGSTEAFF. The CDR3 nucleotides read TGTGCCAGCAGTTACTCACAGGGGAGCACTGAAGCTTTCTTT.